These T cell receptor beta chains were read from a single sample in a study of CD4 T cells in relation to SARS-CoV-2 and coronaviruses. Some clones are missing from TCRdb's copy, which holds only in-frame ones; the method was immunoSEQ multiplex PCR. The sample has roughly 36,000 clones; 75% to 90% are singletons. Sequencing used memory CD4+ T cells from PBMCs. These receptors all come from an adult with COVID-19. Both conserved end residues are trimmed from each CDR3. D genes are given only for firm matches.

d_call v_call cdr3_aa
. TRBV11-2 ASSVGYSGNTIY
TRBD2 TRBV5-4 ASRPQRESTGELF
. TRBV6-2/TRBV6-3 ASSYTDTGELF
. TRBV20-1 SASLGFWEETQY
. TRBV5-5 ASSLPQTNEKLF
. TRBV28 ASTGGLGNYNEQF
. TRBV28 ASSSITRTTSYNEQF
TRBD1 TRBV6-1 ASSGTGDANTGELF
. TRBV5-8 ASSLGNSGANVLT
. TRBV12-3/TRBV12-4 ASSFSGEQY
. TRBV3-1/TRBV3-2 ASGVQGLSHGYT
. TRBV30 AWSGWGEEPRFPA
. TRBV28 ASSRPLANYGYT
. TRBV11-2 ASSLVWGSDTQY
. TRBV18 ASSPPGGKNIQY
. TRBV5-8 ASSPRTTGYT
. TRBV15 ATSRGGNAGNTDTQY
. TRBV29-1 SVGQRNTEAF
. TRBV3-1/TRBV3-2 ASSQAATNRRTEAF
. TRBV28 ASSFLQGGNEKLF
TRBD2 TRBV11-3 ASSQEGAGEYEQY
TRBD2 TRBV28 ASSPGTSYEQF
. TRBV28 ASSMGRSYGYT
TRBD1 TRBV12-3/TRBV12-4 ASSRDSYYEQY
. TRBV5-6 ASSFEYTEAF
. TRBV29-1 SDSGTPYNEQF
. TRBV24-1 ATSRRGSSGTQY
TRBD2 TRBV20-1 SGTSYNEQF
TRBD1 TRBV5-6 ASSLRQGNTGELF